Listed here is a single TCR beta chain. Antigen: not known. This sample was taken from a study of T cell responses to AZD1222 COVID-19 vaccine. The study, taken as a whole, reports: Seropositivity was recorded at baseline in only a handful of AZD1222 recipients.

Profiling relied on immunoSEQ multiplex PCR, and the TCRdb table lists in-frame clones only, not all of them. The table shows approximately 150,000 clones, with almost 95% occurring only once. Specimen: peripheral blood, collected on day 0 of AZD1222 vaccination. The TCR sequence derives from an adult in good health.

The CDR3 coding sequence is TGTGCCAGCAGCCAAGACGGCTATGGACAGGGCGGTTTCTTT. The encoded protein is CASSQDGYGQGGFF. This chain joins TRBV3-1 (or the pseudogene TRBV3-2) and TRBJ1-1; 8 bases line up with TRBD1. In germline, CDR1 is LGHDT, CDR2 YNNKEL (reference sequence). Trimming took 0 bases from V and 13 from J; bases not matched to a gene: 10. This CDR3 is built from 14 residues.